This T cell receptor beta chain stems from a study of shared T cell receptors in the human thymus. The germline V gene has CDR1 SGHTA and CDR2 FQGTGA. J was trimmed by 5 bases and V by 1 base; bases with no gene match: 7. The CDR3 consists of 16 residues. TCRdb's table, derived via immunoSEQ multiplex PCR, lists solely in-frame clones and lacks some. The repertoire holds about 610,000 clones, with approximately 88% as singletons. This sample was shared with a second study, whose subject was human thymus T cells. As that report states: The donor group consisted of healthy Finnish infants who were having corrective surgery for congenital heart defects. Thymic samples were excised during corrective heart operations. Gene usage for V and J segments appeared biased in thymic and blood repertoires. Related research examined unrelated individuals and reported that their thymic repertoires overlapped highly.

This receptor was identified in a boy younger than two with a congenital heart defect. V usage is TRBV7-3 and J usage is TRBJ2-3; 9 nucleotides agree with TRBD2. Material: thymocytes. The CDR3 here is CASSLRGSSGIDTQYF. Here the CDR3 DNA reads TGTGCCAGCAGCTTAAGAGGGTCTAGCGGGATAGATACGCAGTATTTT.